A selection of T cell receptor beta chains follows, all from one sample in a study of shared clonotypes between healthy human individuals. Here immunoSEQ multiplex PCR was the method, and the copy in TCRdb shows in-frame clones only, minus some. The data show roughly 1 million clones, around 74% seen once. The sequenced sample was memory CD4+ T cells sorted from blood. These receptors were obtained from a man aged 18 to 30 in good health. Both conserved end residues are part of each CDR3. A D gene is named only where the DNA matches it firmly. Where a row states a size, it is once, few, many or the class of an expanded clone; other rows omit it.

v_call,clone_size,d_call,j_call,cdr3_aa,cdr3_nt
TRBV28,NA,NA,TRBJ2-3,CASSLGAGIADTQYF,TGTGCCAGCAGTTTAGGGGCAGGGATCGCAGATACGCAGTATTTT
TRBV20-1,NA,NA,TRBJ2-3,CSAGTADTQYF,TGCAGTGCCGGAACGGCAGATACGCAGTATTTT
TRBV5-1,NA,NA,TRBJ1-3,CASRGLGPGNTIYF,TGCGCCAGCAGGGGCCTAGGCCCCGGAAACACCATATATTTT
TRBV28,NA,TRBD1,TRBJ2-2,CASSLSLQGTSNTGELFF,TGTGCCAGCAGTTTATCCCTACAGGGGACCTCGAACACCGGGGAGCTGTTTTTT
TRBV5-1,few,TRBD1,TRBJ2-7,CASSLGQGVSYEQYF,TGCGCCAGCAGCTTGGGGCAGGGGGTCTCCTACGAGCAGTACTTC
TRBV5-6,NA,TRBD2,TRBJ2-5,CASSSQGLAGVLWTETQYF,TGTGCCAGCAGCTCTCAGGGACTAGCGGGAGTGTTATGGACAGAGACCCAGTACTTC
TRBV5-1,NA,NA,TRBJ1-1,CASSLLGGPTEAFF,TGCGCCAGCAGCTTGTTGGGGGGGCCCACTGAAGCTTTCTTT
TRBV28,few,NA,TRBJ2-6,CASSLLKGSGANVLTF,TGTGCCAGCAGTTTACTTAAGGGCTCTGGGGCCAACGTCCTGACTTTC
TRBV5-1,few,NA,TRBJ2-6,CASSLADSGANVLTF,TGCGCCAGCAGCTTGGCGGACTCTGGGGCCAACGTCCTGACTTTC
TRBV5-4,NA,TRBD1,TRBJ1-1,CASSGQGRTEAFF,TGTGCCAGCAGCGGACAGGGGCGCACTGAAGCTTTCTTT
TRBV7-2,NA,TRBD1,TRBJ1-1,CASSFGRTGNTEAFF,TGTGCCAGCAGCTTTGGGAGGACAGGGAACACTGAAGCTTTCTTT
TRBV2,medium-sized,NA,TRBJ2-6,CASSDEQSGANVLTF,TGTGCCAGCAGTGATGAGCAATCTGGGGCCAACGTCCTGACTTTC
TRBV5-1,NA,NA,TRBJ1-4,CASTLGGPNEKLFF,TGCGCCAGCACCTTAGGGGGGCCTAATGAAAAACTGTTTTTT
TRBV4-1,NA,NA,TRBJ1-5,CASSQEIGGDQPQHF,TGCGCCAGCAGCCAAGAAATAGGGGGAGATCAGCCCCAGCATTTT
TRBV6-6,NA,TRBD1,TRBJ1-1,CASSSGGAIRAFF,TGTGCCAGCAGTTCAGGGGGCGCGATTCGAGCTTTCTTT
TRBV4-2,NA,TRBD2,TRBJ2-5,CASSHSGTNQETQYF,TGTGCCAGCAGCCACTCCGGGACTAACCAAGAGACCCAGTACTTC
TRBV5-1,NA,NA,TRBJ1-1,CASSRAGDTMNTEAFF,TGCGCCAGCAGCCGGGCGGGGGACACCATGAACACTGAAGCTTTCTTT
TRBV10-3,NA,NA,TRBJ2-3,CAISVTASTDTQYF,TGTGCCATCAGTGTGACCGCTAGCACAGATACGCAGTATTTT
TRBV29-1,NA,TRBD2,TRBJ2-3,CSATSGGTLTDTQYF,TGCAGCGCAACTAGCGGGGGAACCCTCACAGATACGCAGTATTTT
TRBV6-6,many,NA,TRBJ1-1,CASSSLGSVTEAFF,TGTGCCAGCAGTAGCTTGGGCAGCGTCACTGAAGCTTTCTTT
TRBV19,few,NA,TRBJ1-2,CASRTLGGNGYTF,TGTGCCAGTAGGACGTTGGGGGGCAATGGCTACACCTTC
TRBV5-6,NA,TRBD2,TRBJ2-1,CASSLPGGPYNEQFF,TGTGCCAGCAGCTTGCCGGGAGGCCCCTACAATGAGCAGTTCTTC
TRBV14,NA,NA,TRBJ2-1,CASSQDRVEQFF,TGTGCCAGCAGCCAAGATCGGGTTGAGCAGTTCTTC
TRBV15,many,TRBD2,TRBJ2-4,CATSRGETSGRKNIQYF,TGTGCCACCAGCAGAGGTGAGACTAGCGGGAGAAAAAACATTCAGTACTTC
TRBV7-6,NA,TRBD1,TRBJ1-2,CASSLVGGTGGAGYGYTF,TGTGCCAGCAGCCTAGTTGGCGGGACAGGGGGCGCTGGCTATGGCTACACCTTC
TRBV7-2,NA,TRBD2,TRBJ2-1,CASSYSGVSYNEQFF,TGTGCCAGCAGCTATAGCGGGGTTTCCTACAATGAGCAGTTCTTC
TRBV27,NA,TRBD1,TRBJ1-1,CASTGRGSTEAFF,TGTGCCAGCACTGGCAGGGGGAGTACTGAAGCTTTCTTT
TRBV30,NA,NA,TRBJ2-7,CAWAPRPTAEQYF,TGTGCCTGGGCCCCGCGGCCGACCGCCGAGCAGTACTTC
TRBV5-1,NA,TRBD1,TRBJ2-7,CASSIEGTGAYEQYF,TGCGCCAGCAGCATCGAAGGGACAGGAGCTTACGAGCAGTACTTC
TRBV10-2,NA,NA,TRBJ2-2,CASTGAGRTGELFF,TGCGCCAGCACAGGGGCAGGAAGAACCGGGGAGCTGTTTTTT
TRBV30,NA,TRBD2,TRBJ2-3,CASSGGAIDTQYF,TGTGCCTCTAGCGGGGGGGCCATAGATACGCAGTATTTT
TRBV11-3,NA,TRBD2,TRBJ2-3,CASSLTGGPADTQYF,TGTGCCAGCAGCTTAACGGGGGGGCCTGCAGATACGCAGTATTTT
TRBV9,NA,TRBD1,TRBJ1-4,CASSLRADRGSEKLFF,TGTGCCAGCAGCCTCCGGGCGGACAGGGGAAGTGAAAAACTGTTTTTT
TRBV5-6,NA,NA,TRBJ1-2,CASSLESPHGYTF,TGTGCCAGCAGCTTGGAATCGCCTCATGGCTACACCTTC
TRBV5-1,NA,NA,TRBJ1-6,CATSKGSYNSPLHF,TGCGCCACTTCAAAGGGCTCCTATAATTCACCCCTCCACTTT
TRBV18,few,NA,TRBJ1-1,CASSPRGGTEAFF,TGTGCCAGCTCACCAAGGGGGGGCACTGAAGCTTTCTTT
TRBV6-1,NA,NA,TRBJ2-2,CASNTGTANTGELFF,TGTGCCAGCAATACGGGGACCGCGAACACCGGGGAGCTGTTTTTT
TRBV7-8,NA,TRBD2,TRBJ2-3,CASSLDPSGGSDTQYF,TGTGCCAGCAGCTTAGATCCTAGCGGGGGAAGCGATACGCAGTATTTT
TRBV12-5,NA,TRBD1,TRBJ2-1,CASGPGQGPNEQFF,TGTGCTAGTGGACCGGGACAGGGCCCCAATGAGCAGTTCTTC
TRBV27,NA,TRBD2,TRBJ2-3,CASSFLAEDTQYF,TGTGCCAGCAGTTTTCTAGCGGAGGATACGCAGTATTTT
TRBV7-2,NA,NA,TRBJ1-5,CASSLEGTPYSNQPQHF,TGTGCCAGCAGCTTAGAAGGGACACCTTATAGCAATCAGCCCCAGCATTTT
TRBV30,NA,NA,TRBJ2-5,CAWSWGERETQYF,TGTGCCTGGAGTTGGGGGGAGAGGGAGACCCAGTACTTC
TRBV7-2,once,NA,TRBJ1-3,CASSGRASSGNTIYF,TGTGCCAGCAGCGGCCGGGCTAGCTCTGGAAACACCATATATTTT
TRBV6-6,NA,NA,TRBJ2-4,CASSYSAQLGGIQYF,TGTGCCAGCAGTTACTCGGCCCAATTAGGGGGCATTCAGTACTTC
TRBV18,NA,TRBD1,TRBJ1-2,CASSPSDRGRDGYTF,TGTGCCAGCTCCCCCAGCGACAGGGGAAGAGATGGCTACACCTTC
TRBV9,NA,TRBD2,TRBJ2-7,CASSRTSSTYEQYF,TGTGCCAGCAGTCGGACTAGCAGCACCTACGAGCAGTACTTC
TRBV14,once,TRBD1,TRBJ1-4,CASSPGQGNEKLFF,TGTGCCAGCAGCCCGGGACAGGGGAATGAAAAACTGTTTTTT
TRBV7-2,NA,NA,TRBJ2-7,CASSLGDYKQYF,TGTGCCAGCAGCTTAGGTGACTACAAGCAGTACTTC
TRBV5-6,few,NA,TRBJ2-6,CASSLAGGSGANVLTF,TGTGCCAGCAGCTTGGCCGGGGGCTCTGGGGCCAACGTCCTGACTTTC
TRBV27,NA,NA,TRBJ2-3,CASSTWQGGDTQYF,TGTGCCAGCTCGACCTGGCAGGGTGGAGATACGCAGTATTTT
TRBV7-3,NA,NA,TRBJ1-1,CASSLKALGGKTEAFF,TGTGCCAGCAGCTTAAAGGCGCTCGGGGGAAAGACTGAAGCTTTCTTT